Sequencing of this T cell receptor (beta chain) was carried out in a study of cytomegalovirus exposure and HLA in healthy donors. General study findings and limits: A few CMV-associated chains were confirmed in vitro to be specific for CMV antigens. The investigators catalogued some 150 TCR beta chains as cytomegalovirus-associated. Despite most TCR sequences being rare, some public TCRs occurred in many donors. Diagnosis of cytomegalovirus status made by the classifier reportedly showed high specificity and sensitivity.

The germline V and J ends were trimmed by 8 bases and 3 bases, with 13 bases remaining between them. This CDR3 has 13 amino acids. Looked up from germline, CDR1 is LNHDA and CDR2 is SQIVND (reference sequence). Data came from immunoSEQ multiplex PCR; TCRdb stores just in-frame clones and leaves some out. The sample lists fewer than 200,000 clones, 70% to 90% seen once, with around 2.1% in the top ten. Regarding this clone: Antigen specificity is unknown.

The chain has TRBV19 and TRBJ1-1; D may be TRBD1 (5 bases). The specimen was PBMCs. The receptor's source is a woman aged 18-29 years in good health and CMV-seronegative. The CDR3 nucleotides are TGTGCCAGTTCCAGGGTGTTAGACACTGAAGCTTTCTTT. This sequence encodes CASSRVLDTEAFF. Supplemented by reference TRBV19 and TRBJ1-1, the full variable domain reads DGGITQSPKYLFRKEGQNVTLSCEQNLNHDAMYWYRQDPGQGLRLIYYSQIVNDFQKGDIAEGYSVSREKKESFPLTVTSAQKNPTAFYLCASSRVLDTEAFFGQGTRLTVV.